The 16 T cell receptor beta chains below come from one sample, sequenced in a study of blood T cell repertoires in COVID-19 (TCRdb year 2020). The receptor library was made with the immunoSEQ multiplex PCR assay. TCRdb limited this immuneACCESS table to in-frame rearrangements with V and J called. A share of clones is missing; checked studies link under half to unresolved V genes, and the rest is unexplained. The sample table holds 350,000 or so clones, of which roughly 85% were seen once. The top ten constitute approximately 4.6% of the sample. What was sequenced was PBMCs or T cells enriched from blood (not recorded which). The receptor source for this set is a woman aged 35 to 49 with acute COVID-19.

The J gene is TRBJ1-2, the V gene TRBV4-3, with 7 bases aligning to TRBD1. The CDR3 has 14 amino acids. Trimming removed 4 bases from V and 4 bases from J; junction bases left unmatched: 6. Germline V gives CDR1 LGHNA, CDR2 YSLEER. The CDR3 nucleotides read TGCGCCAGCAGCCCACAGGGGCAGGGCTATGGCTACACCTTC. It is translated as CASSPQGQGYGYTF.

The chain joins TRBV5-1 to TRBJ2-3, with 15 positions matching TRBD2. This CDR3 comprises 18 residues. The V and J ends lost 4 bases and 1 base, in that order; junction bases with no gene match: 7. CDR1 and CDR2 from the germline V gene are SGHRS and YFSETQ. The CDR3 loop is CASSRGTSGRLGTDTQYF. The CDR3 DNA reads TGCGCCAGCAGCCGGGGGACTAGCGGGAGGTTAGGCACAGATACGCAGTATTTT.

This clone was counted between two and nine times. V gene TRBV5-1 combines with J gene TRBJ2-5; the match to TRBD2 covers 11 bases. J gave up 5 bases and V 1 base, and 7 bases lay outside the gene matches. There are 16 residues in the CDR3. The germline V gene has CDR1 SGHRS and CDR2 YFSETQ. The CDR3 DNA sequence: TGCGCCAGCAGCTTGTCGAATAGCGGGAGGGGGGAGACCCAGTACTTC. Translated, it gives CASSLSNSGRGETQYF.

This clone was counted once. The gene calls are TRBV18 and TRBJ2-7; tentative D call: TRBD1 (6 bases). The V gene's germline CDR1 is KGHSH and CDR2 LQKENI. CDR3 length: 15 residues. Trimming stripped 4 bases from V and 4 bases from J, with 17 bases between. The CDR3 DNA is TGTGCCAGCTCACAGTCCAGGGGCTTGATTTACGAGCAGTACTTC. Translated, it gives CASSQSRGLIYEQYF.

This chain connects TRBV4-3 to TRBJ2-1; 8 bases are a match to TRBD2. This CDR3 comprises 16 residues. Germline V gene data show CDR1 as LGHNA and CDR2 as YSLEER. The ends lost 0 bases at V and 4 bases at J; junction bases unmatched: 5. The CDR3 is CASSQDLTGGYNEQFF. CDR3 DNA: TGCGCCAGCAGCCAAGATTTGACGGGGGGGTACAATGAGCAGTTCTTC.

In its sample, this clone was seen a few times. The chain couples TRBV2 to TRBJ1-6; 7 bases align to TRBD1. The CDR3 sequence is 14 residues long. Germline assignment: CDR1 SNHLY and CDR2 FYNNEI. Trimming removed 2 bases from V and 13 bases from J; junction bases left unmatched: 8. CDR3: CASSESGGQAPLHF. The CDR3 coding sequence is TGTGCCAGCAGTGAATCAGGGGGTCAGGCCCCCCTCCACTTT.

The chain employs TRBV4-3 and TRBJ2-7; the D gene is possibly TRBD1 (6 bases). Germline CDR1 LGHNA, CDR2 YSLEER. The CDR3 is 15 residues long. Trimming removed 4 bases from V and 5 bases from J, with 18 bases in between. CDR3 nucleotides: TGCGCCAGCAGCCTATCCTTACAGGGATTCGACGAGCAGTACTTC. Translation gives CASSLSLQGFDEQYF.

The chain couples TRBV18 to TRBJ1-1, with 8 bases aligning to TRBD1. The V gene end was trimmed by 6 bases and the J gene end by 6 bases; junction bases not matched to a gene: 6. The CDR3 consists of 13 residues. Germline assignment: CDR1 KGHSH and CDR2 LQKENI. CDR3 sequence: CASSTGGMSEAFF. The CDR3 DNA is TGTGCCAGCTCCACAGGGGGTATGTCTGAAGCTTTCTTT.

In the case of this clone: This CDR3 is also generated by other DNA sequences in the sample. The chain has TRBV3-1 (or the pseudogene TRBV3-2) and TRBJ2-2; 9 bases fit TRBD2. From germline, CDR1 is LGHDT and CDR2 YNNKEL (reference sequence). V lost 4 bases to trimming and J lost 0 bases; unmatched junction nucleotides: 3. The CDR3 runs to 16 residues. CDR3 protein: CASSPRLAANTGELFF. The DNA for the CDR3 is TGTGCCAGCAGCCCCCGACTAGCGGCGAACACCGGGGAGCTGTTTTTT.

This chain uses TRBV15 with TRBJ1-2, with D possibly being TRBD1 (6 bases). The CDR3 extends over 14 amino acids. Germline V gene sequence: CDR1 LNHNV, CDR2 YYDKDF (reference sequence). The V and J ends lost 1 base and 3 bases respectively, with 9 bases between them. For the CDR3, the DNA is TGTGCCACCAGCAGAGGCGAGGGGGACTATGGCTACACCTTC. Its protein is CATSRGEGDYGYTF.

This chain links TRBV9 with TRBJ2-1; 11 bases line up with TRBD2. V lost 0 bases to trimming and J lost 6 bases; unmatched junction nucleotides: 2. Germline V gene data show CDR1 as SGDLS and CDR2 as YYNGEE. The CDR3 extends over 15 amino acids. The CDR3 loop is CASSVETSGTNEQFF. The CDR3 DNA is TGTGCCAGCAGCGTAGAGACTAGCGGGACCAATGAGCAGTTCTTC. The entire variable domain, with the rest obtained from reference TRBV9 and TRBJ2-1, is as follows: DSGVTQTPKHLITATGQRVTLRCSPRSGDLSVYWYQQSLDQGLQFLIQYYNGEERAKGNILERFSAQQFPDLHSELNLSSLELGDSALYFCASSVETSGTNEQFFGPGTRLTVL.

The rearrangement links TRBV4-1 to TRBJ2-7; possibly TRBD2 for D (6 bases). Trimming pared 4 bases from V and 7 bases from J, leaving 17 bases between. The CDR3 contains 14 residues. Germline CDR1 and CDR2: MGHRA and YSYEKL. DNA of the CDR3: TGCGCCAGCAGCCCCGGACCCTGGGACTTTGAGCAGTACTTC. Translated: CASSPGPWDFEQYF.

The chain is built from TRBV18 and TRBJ1-4; a possible D gene is TRBD1 (5 bases). Per the germline V gene, CDR1 is KGHSH and CDR2 is LQKENI. CDR3 length equals 14 residues. Deletions cut 5 bases from V and 4 bases from J, with 11 bases between. Here the CDR3 reads CASSARQSNEKLFF. DNA of the CDR3: TGTGCCAGCTCAGCCCGACAGAGTAATGAAAAACTGTTTTTT.

The rearrangement uses TRBV18 and TRBJ2-1, with 9 nucleotides matching TRBD2. The CDR3 is 16 amino acids. Germline values: CDR1 KGHSH, CDR2 LQKENI. The V segment lost 0 bases and the J segment 6 bases; nucleotides outside the gene matches: 6. The CDR3 loop is CASSPPNLAGTNEQFF. CDR3 sequence (DNA): TGTGCCAGCTCACCACCGAATCTAGCGGGAACCAATGAGCAGTTCTTC.

This chain connects TRBV7-8 to TRBJ1-4, with D unclear. CDR1 and CDR2 from the germline V gene are SGHVS and FQNEAQ. The CDR3 has 15 amino acids. With 0 bases removed from V and 0 bases from J, the gap between germline ends came to 5 bases. CDR3 nucleotides: TGTGCCAGCAGCTTAGCCTCTACAACTAATGAAAAACTGTTTTTT. Its translation is CASSLASTTNEKLFF.

The rearrangement uses TRBV5-1 and TRBJ2-3; D may be TRBD1 (5 bases). This CDR3 has 14 residues. CDR1 and CDR2 from the germline V gene are SGHRS and YFSETQ. Trimming took 4 bases from V and 0 from J, leaving 9 bases between them. The CDR3 DNA reads as TGCGCCAGCAGCCGCGACAGTAGCACAGATACGCAGTATTTT. This codes for CASSRDSSTDTQYF.